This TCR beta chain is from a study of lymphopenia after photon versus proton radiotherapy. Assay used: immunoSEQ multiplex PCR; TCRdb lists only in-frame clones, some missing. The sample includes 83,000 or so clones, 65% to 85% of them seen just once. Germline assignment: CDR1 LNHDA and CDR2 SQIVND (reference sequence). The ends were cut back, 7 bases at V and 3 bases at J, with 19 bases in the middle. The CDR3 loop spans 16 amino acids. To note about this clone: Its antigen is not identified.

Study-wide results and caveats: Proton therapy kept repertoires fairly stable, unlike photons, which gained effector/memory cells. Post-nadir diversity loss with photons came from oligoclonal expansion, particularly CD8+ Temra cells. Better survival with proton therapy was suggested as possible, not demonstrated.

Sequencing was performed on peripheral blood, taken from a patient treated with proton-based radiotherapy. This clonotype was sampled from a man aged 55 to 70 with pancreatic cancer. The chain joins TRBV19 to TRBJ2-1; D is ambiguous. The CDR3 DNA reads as TGTGCCAGTACGGCAGAGGCAGGCCTTCGCTACAATGAGCAGTTCTTC. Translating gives CASTAEAGLRYNEQFF.